The 25 T cell receptor beta chains reported below all come from one sample, sequenced in a study of blood T cell repertoires in COVID-19. Libraries were prepared by immunoSEQ multiplex PCR; TCRdb keeps only in-frame clonotypes and omits some of them. Of roughly 99,000 clones listed, about three quarters are singletons. The specimen was peripheral blood. All receptors derive from a man aged 65 to 85 with acute or convalescent COVID-19.

This CDR3 is CASAYSYAGSGYTF. As DNA, the CDR3 is TGTGCCAGCGCGTACTCCTATGCTGGTTCGGGCTACACCTTC. J is TRBJ1-2 and V is TRBV3-1 (or the pseudogene TRBV3-2); no clear D gene. The length of the CDR3 is 14 residues. V dropped 8 bases and J dropped 8 bases, with 21 bases sitting between them. Germline CDR1 and CDR2: LGHDT and YNNKEL (reference sequence).

The chain links TRBV2 to TRBJ1-5; 11 positions match TRBD1. The V and J ends lost 7 bases and 5 bases, in that order; junction bases with no gene match: 1. The germline CDR1 and CDR2 sequences are SNHLY and FYNNEI. The CDR3 covers 13 residues. CDR3 region: CASMGQGDQPQHF. CDR3 in DNA: TGTGCCAGCATGGGACAGGGGGATCAGCCCCAGCATTTT.

The J gene is TRBJ2-1, the V gene TRBV19; a weak D match, TRBD1 (6 bases). Germline CDR1 and CDR2: LNHDA and SQIVND (reference sequence). The CDR3 covers 15 residues. Trimming removed 3 bases from V and 6 bases from J, with 15 bases in between. The CDR3 spells CASSMGWGPLNEQFF. Here the CDR3 DNA reads TGTGCCAGTAGTATGGGGTGGGGGCCTCTCAATGAGCAGTTCTTC.

The rearrangement links TRBV7-9 to TRBJ1-1; D gene unclear. Germline V gene data show CDR1 as SEHNR and CDR2 as FQNEAQ (reference sequence). V gave up 6 bases and J gave up 3 bases, with 5 bases separating them. CDR3 length equals 11 residues. The CDR3 bases are TGTGCCAGCAGGTCTGACACTGAAGCTTTCTTT. It specifies CASRSDTEAFF. Variable domain in full (rest from reference TRBV7-9 and TRBJ1-1): DTGVSQNPRHKITKRGQNVTFRCDPISEHNRLYWYRQTLGQGPEFLTYFQNEAQLEKSRLLSDRFSAERPKGSFSTLEIQRTEQGDSAMYLCASRSDTEAFFGQGTRLTVV.

The table lists this clone with a count of one. V gene TRBV18 combines with J gene TRBJ2-3; 10 bases align to TRBD2. The germline CDR1 and CDR2 sequences are KGHSH and LQKENI. This CDR3 contains 16 residues. Trimming cost V 3 bases and J 8 bases; bases outside gene matches: 11. CDR3 residues: CASSPPSGGAEGTQYF. Here the CDR3 DNA reads TGTGCCAGCTCACCCCCCAGCGGGGGGGCGGAAGGTACGCAGTATTTT.

The chain recombines TRBV5-1 with TRBJ2-7; 11 positions match TRBD2. J lost 2 bases, V lost 4 bases, and 5 bases had no gene match. This CDR3 region has 15 residues. The germline gives CDR1 SGHRS, CDR2 YFSETQ. The CDR3 coding sequence is TGCGCCAGCAGCACGGGACTAGCGGTAACCTACGAGCAGTACTTC. It is translated as CASSTGLAVTYEQYF.

This clone was observed a single time. The V call is TRBV29-1, the J call TRBJ1-2, with 7 positions matching TRBD1. This CDR3 is built from 14 residues. The J segment lost 4 bases and the V segment lost 5 bases, leaving 10 bases of the junction unmatched. Germline lookup yields CDR1 SQVTM and CDR2 ANQGSEA. CDR3: CSVYPGQSFYGYTF. CDR3 coding DNA: TGCAGCGTTTACCCGGGACAGTCCTTCTATGGCTACACCTTC.

This clone has only one observation. The V and J genes are TRBV6-5 and TRBJ2-3; 7 nucleotides agree with TRBD2. Germline V gives CDR1 MNHEY, CDR2 SVGAGI. V gave up 9 bases and J gave up 3 bases; unmatched junction bases: 9. The CDR3 has 14 amino acids. The CDR3 loop is CASKVRGGTDTQYF. CDR3 in DNA: TGTGCCAGTAAGGTTAGGGGAGGGACAGATACGCAGTATTTT.

The chain employs TRBV2 and TRBJ1-2; D uncertain. CDR1 and CDR2 (germline): SNHLY, FYNNEI. This CDR3 is 14 amino acids long. The ends were cut back, 2 bases at V and 7 bases at J, with 14 bases in the middle. The CDR3 region has the DNA TGTGCCAGCAGTGAATATGGCAGCGTGGGTGGCTACACCTTC. This sequence encodes CASSEYGSVGGYTF.

This clone was detected a few times. The rearrangement uses TRBV27 and TRBJ1-1, with D possibly matching TRBD1 (5 bases). The CDR3 is made up of 14 amino acids. Germline CDR1 and CDR2: MNHEY and SMNVEV (reference sequence). Trimming removed 5 bases from V and 4 bases from J, with 14 bases in between. Here the CDR3 reads CASSPKQGSTEAFF. In nucleotides, the CDR3 is TGTGCCAGCAGTCCAAAGCAGGGTTCCACTGAAGCTTTCTTT.

This chain connects TRBV5-1 to TRBJ1-5, with 7 bases identical to TRBD1. The CDR3 has 15 amino acids. The V gene's germline CDR1 is SGHRS and CDR2 YFSETQ. Trimming took 2 bases from V and 5 from J; bases not matched to a gene: 7. The CDR3 sequence: CASSLTGTAYQPQHF. The CDR3 DNA reads as TGCGCCAGCAGCTTAACCGGGACAGCTTATCAGCCCCAGCATTTT.

The rearrangement uses TRBV5-1 and TRBJ2-2; 7 bases line up with TRBD1. This CDR3 spans 14 amino acids. V shed 3 bases, J shed 3 bases, and the junction held 2 bases outside the gene matches. From germline, CDR1 is SGHRS and CDR2 YFSETQ. CDR3 protein: CASSSTGDTGELFF. DNA of the CDR3: TGCGCCAGCAGCTCCACAGGGGACACCGGGGAGCTGTTTTTT.

V usage is TRBV19 and J usage is TRBJ1-1; 9 positions match TRBD1. CDR1 is LNHDA, CDR2 SQIVND, per germline (reference sequence). V was clipped by 6 bases and J by 1 base; unmatched bases: 0. The CDR3 is 13 amino acids. CDR3 coding DNA: TGTGCCAGTAGGGGACAGGGGAACACTGAAGCTTTCTTT. It codes for CASRGQGNTEAFF.

The chain joins TRBV25-1 to TRBJ2-1; TRBD1 aligns across 9 bases. The trim removed 2 bases at V and 8 bases at J, leaving 7 bases unmatched. The length of the CDR3 is 15 residues. CDR1 is MGHDK, CDR2 SYGVNS, per germline. The CDR3 is CASSELRTGADEQFF. DNA for the CDR3: TGTGCCAGCAGTGAACTTAGGACAGGGGCCGATGAGCAGTTCTTC.

The chain couples TRBV7-3 to TRBJ1-1; 7 bases are shared with TRBD1. This CDR3 is built from 14 residues. The germline gives CDR1 SGHTA, CDR2 FQGTGA. Losses at the gene ends were 5 bases for V and 4 bases for J; bases not matched to a gene: 7. CDR3 DNA sequence: TGTGCCAGCAGCCCCCAAACAGGGGTCACTGAAGCTTTCTTT. This codes for CASSPQTGVTEAFF. The full variable domain, completed using reference TRBV7-3 and TRBJ1-1, is GAGVSQTPSNKVTEKGKYVELRCDPISGHTALYWYRQSLGQGPEFLIYFQGTGAADDSGLPNDRFFAVRPEGSVSTLKIQRTERGDSAVYLCASSPQTGVTEAFFGQGTRLTVV.

CDR3 sequence reads: CASSTGQPYGYTF. The CDR3 DNA reads TGTGCCAGCAGTACGGGACAGCCCTATGGCTACACCTTC. J is TRBJ1-2 and V is TRBV12-3 or TRBV12-4; 7 positions match TRBD1. With 5 bases clipped from V and 4 bases from J, the junction kept 4 bases outside the gene matches. CDR3 length equals 13 residues.

The chain has TRBV5-8 and TRBJ2-3; D possibly corresponds to TRBD1 (5 bases). The CDR3 has 16 residues. The ends were cut back, 3 bases at V and 0 bases at J, with 14 bases in the middle. Germline V CDR1 and CDR2: SGHTS, YDEGEE. This CDR3 is CASSWTLDASTDTQYF. The CDR3 coding sequence is TGTGCCAGCAGCTGGACACTTGATGCTAGCACAGATACGCAGTATTTT.

V and J are TRBV2 and TRBJ1-1, with D perhaps TRBD1 (5 bases). CDR1 and CDR2 from the germline V gene are SNHLY and FYNNEI. Trimming pared 2 bases from V and 1 base from J, leaving 11 bases between. The CDR3 is 15 residues long. Here the CDR3 DNA reads TGTGCCAGCAGTGAAAGGGGCCAGAGGAACACTGAAGCTTTCTTT. Amino acid sequence: CASSERGQRNTEAFF.

This clone was seen once. J is TRBJ2-3 and V is TRBV21-1; the table's D call of TRBD1 was not tested on the DNA. TRBV21-1 is described as a pseudogene. This CDR3 comprises 15 residues. The CDR3 nucleotides read TGTGCCAGCAGCACTACAGGGCCTCTCACAGATACGCAGTATTTT. Amino acids: CASSTTGPLTDTQYF.

This clone was counted only a few times. The chain uses TRBV29-1 and TRBJ1-1; D perhaps matches TRBD1 (5 bases). Germline values: CDR1 SQVTM, CDR2 ANQGSEA. V was pared by 5 bases and J by 3 bases, with 16 bases between. This CDR3 comprises 14 residues. CDR3: CSVMSRVRHTEAFF. The CDR3 region has the DNA TGCAGCGTTATGTCCAGGGTTAGGCACACTGAAGCTTTCTTT.

The J gene is TRBJ2-7, the V gene TRBV29-1; 8 nucleotides match TRBD1. V trimming: 6 bases; J trimming: 2 bases; junction bases outside the gene matches: 3. The CDR3 consists of 12 residues. CDR1 is SQVTM and CDR2 is ANQGSEA in the germline V gene. For the CDR3, the DNA is TGCAGCGTAAGACAGGGGCCCTACGAGCAGTACTTC. As protein: CSVRQGPYEQYF.

The chain combines TRBV5-1 with TRBJ2-3; 9 bases fit TRBD2. With 0 bases clipped from V and 3 bases from J, the junction kept 5 bases outside the gene matches. Germline-derived CDR1 and CDR2 are SGHRS and YFSETQ. The CDR3 covers 16 residues. The CDR3 protein is CASSLEAGGGTDTQYF. The CDR3 DNA reads TGCGCCAGCAGCTTGGAAGCGGGGGGAGGGACAGATACGCAGTATTTT. The full variable domain, with the rest looked up from reference TRBV5-1 and TRBJ2-3, is KAGVTQTPRYLIKTRGQQVTLSCSPISGHRSVSWYQQTPGQGLQFLFEYFSETQRNKGNFPGRFSGRQFSNSRSEMNVSTLELGDSALYLCASSLEAGGGTDTQYFGPGTRLTVL.

J is TRBJ2-1 and V is TRBV7-2, with TRBD2 matching 10 bases. Germline V gene data show CDR1 as SGHTA and CDR2 as FQGNSA. J gave up 0 bases and V 1 base, and 6 bases lay outside the gene matches. This CDR3 has 18 residues. CDR3 sequence (DNA): TGTGCCAGCAGCTTAGGAAGATCTAGCGGGGGCTCCTACAATGAGCAGTTCTTC. Translation: CASSLGRSSGGSYNEQFF.

This chain joins TRBV27 and TRBJ1-1; 7 bases are shared with TRBD1. This CDR3 has 16 residues. Germline trimming cut 2 bases from V and 1 base from J; bases unmatched to any gene: 7. Germline lookup yields CDR1 MNHEY and CDR2 SMNVEV (reference sequence). The DNA of the CDR3 is TGTGCCAGCAGTTTAGGTGGCAGGGGGAGGAACACTGAAGCTTTCTTT. Protein product: CASSLGGRGRNTEAFF.

The rearrangement joins TRBV12-3 or TRBV12-4 to TRBJ1-1, with D possibly TRBD1 on 6 matching bases. The CDR3 loop spans 13 amino acids. V lost 5 bases and J lost 10, with 17 bases in between. The CDR3: CASSASGTSRAFF. The CDR3, as DNA: TGTGCCAGCAGTGCCTCCGGGACATCTAGAGCTTTCTTT.